These T cell receptor beta chains were read from a single sample in a study of blood T cell repertoires in COVID-19. Repertoires were generated with immunoSEQ multiplex PCR, while TCRdb's copy carries only in-frame clones and drops some. The repertoire holds about 300,000 clones, with just over 85% as singletons. Sequencing was performed on PBMCs or T cells enriched from blood (not recorded which). Source of these receptors: a man aged 25-45 years who had recovered from COVID-19. Both conserved end residues are part of each CDR3. A D gene is named only where the DNA matches it firmly. Size values are once, few and many counts, or a class for expanded clones, and some rows have none.

V gene	J gene	D gene	clone size	CDR3 DNA	CDR3 protein
TRBV18	TRBJ2-5	TRBD2	once	TGTGCCAGCTCACCATCTAGCGGTACCTTCTGGGAGACCCAGTACTTC	CASSPSSGTFWETQYF
TRBV2	TRBJ1-4	-	-	TGTGCCAGCAGTCGCGACGGGGGTGGCGAAAAACTGTTTTTT	CASSRDGGGEKLFF
TRBV7-8	TRBJ2-7	-	-	TGTGCCAGCAGTTTTGACAGATACTACGAGCAGTACTTC	CASSFDRYYEQYF
TRBV5-4	TRBJ1-1	-	-	TGTGCCAGCAGCTCCGACAAGAACACTGAAGCTTTCTTT	CASSSDKNTEAFF
TRBV23-1	TRBJ2-7	TRBD1	-	TGCGCCAGCAGCCCGACGACAGGGGTGGTCTACGAGCAGTACTTC	CASSPTTGVVYEQYF
TRBV27	TRBJ1-2	TRBD1	-	TGTGCCAGCAGCAGGGGGGTTCACTATGGCTACACCTTC	CASSRGVHYGYTF
TRBV11-2	TRBJ2-3	TRBD2	-	TGTGCCAGCAGCCAGACTAGCGGGGACACAGATACGCAGTATTTT	CASSQTSGDTDTQYF
TRBV6-5	TRBJ2-2	-	once	TGTGCCAGCAGTTTACAGGTTACCGGGGAGCTGTTTTTT	CASSLQVTGELFF
TRBV28	TRBJ2-7	TRBD1	-	TGTGCCAGCAGTCGCTTCGGGCAGGGGGCCTTGACCGAGCAGTACTTC	CASSRFGQGALTEQYF
TRBV5-1	TRBJ1-2	-	many	TGCGCCAGCAGCTTTTATGGCGGTGGCTACACCTTC	CASSFYGGGYTF
TRBV27	TRBJ2-5	TRBD1	-	TGTGCCACCTCCGGGACAGAAGAGACCCAGTACTTC	CATSGTEETQYF
TRBV5-4	TRBJ1-2	TRBD1	-	TGTGCCAGCAGCGCCGACAGGGGGTATGATGGCTACACCTTC	CASSADRGYDGYTF
TRBV27	TRBJ2-7	TRBD1	-	TGTGCCAGCAGTTTATCTGGCAGGGGGCGACTCGAGCAGTACTTC	CASSLSGRGRLEQYF
TRBV28	TRBJ2-7	TRBD2	-	TGTGCCAGCAGTTTGCGGATAGCGGGGTCCTACGAGCAGTACTTC	CASSLRIAGSYEQYF
TRBV5-4	TRBJ2-7	TRBD1	-	TGTGCCAGCAGCTTGCCGACAGGGTCTCGAGGCGAGCAGTACTTC	CASSLPTGSRGEQYF
TRBV7-9	TRBJ1-1	-	once	TGTGCCAGCAGCTTAGAAGTCAGGGCGAACACTGAAGCTTTCTTT	CASSLEVRANTEAFF
TRBV27	TRBJ1-1	-	-	TGTGCCAGCAGTTTATCGCGTCAGGGGCTCACTGAAGCTTTCTTT	CASSLSRQGLTEAFF